Included here is one T cell receptor (beta chain) sequence, with context. Its antigen is unknown. Time point of the sample: pretreatment peripheral blood. This sample is drawn from a study of PD-L1 blockade in urothelial cancer. Looking at the study overall: At 3 weeks (second dose) and 6 weeks after starting treatment, blood was analyzed.

The repertoire was sequenced with immunoSEQ multiplex PCR; TCRdb's copy has only in-frame clones and lacks some. In the table there are 60,000 to 75,000 clones, about four fifths of which are singletons. CDR3 length equals 14 residues. V was pared by 3 bases and J by 0 bases, with 8 bases between. Germline loops: CDR1 MNHNS, CDR2 SASEGT. Overall study results and limits: Tumor-linked clones in blood grew more by 3 weeks in durable-benefit patients. Pretreatment clonality of the blood TCR repertoire below the median was predictive of superior survival.

The receptor's source is a woman aged 70-85 years with urothelial cancer. The chain recombines TRBV6-1 with TRBJ1-2; TRBD1 might be the D (6 bases). Sample: PBMCs, taken around atezolizumab (anti-PD-L1) treatment. CDR3 coding DNA: TGTGCCAGCAGTGAGGACAGAGCTAACTATGGCTACACCTTC. This sequence encodes CASSEDRANYGYTF.